This T cell receptor beta chain appears in the sequencing data of a study of blood T cell repertoires in COVID-19 (dated by TCRdb to the early 2020s). The study in broad terms: Samples covering the acute and convalescent phases of COVID-19 were provided by collaborators in the United States, Italy and Spain. The prospective study material was composed of cDNA or gDNA derived from T cells, B-cell-depleted T cells, or PBMCs. The dataset comprised deeply sampled blood TCRbeta repertoires from subjects exposed to, actively infected with, or recovered from COVID-19. The repertoires were released in a freely available public database meant as a resource for research on the immune response to SARS-CoV-2. Samples came from the ongoing ImmuneRACE study (first 160 participants) plus 1,254 subjects from 6 global collaborators. A de-identified subject ID, COVID-19 status, age in years and sex were almost always included in the sample metadata. Where available, HLA class I and class II types were obtained from metadata supplied by the sample provider rather than from assay-based typing.

The immunoSEQ Assay, a bias-controlled multiplex PCR, was used to amplify TCRbeta CDR3 regions from genomic DNA. On the authors' methods: The number of nucleated cells in each sample was estimated by amplification of reference gene primers within the assay. To quantify the absolute abundance of each unique TCRbeta CDR3 rearrangement, sequence reads were collapsed and filtered. For each sample, productive Simpson clonality was calculated by taking the square root of Simpson's diversity index across productive rearrangements. In TCRdb, the immuneACCESS table is reduced to in-frame sequences with V and J assigned. These tables do not hold every clone; where another copy was compared, an unresolved V gene accounts for under half, and the others remain unexplained. The DNA gave D and trimming, while V, J and clone size come from that table. The sample has about 200,000 clones on record, roughly nine tenths of them singletons. The ten largest clones represent 20% to 25% of the sample.

Concerning this clone itself: There is no known antigen for this receptor. The input lacks base qualities; no much larger clone sits a single base away.

Overall results and qualifications from the work: Clinical and demographic metadata were provided uncurated, with the amount varying by source and participant.

Via the germline V gene, CDR1 is SGHNT and CDR2 YENEEA. Trimming takes 3 bases from V and 2 bases from J, and the germline ends sit 11 bases apart. Reading from cysteine to phenylalanine, the CDR3 counts 15 amino acids. CDR3 DNA is the only sequence kept; it has 45 bases, read in frame from the first base. Each collaborating institution followed its own protocols to collect whole blood in K2EDTA tubes. For TCRbeta analysis, collaborators shipped samples as frozen whole blood, isolated PBMCs, or DNA extracted from either of those sample types. Sequenced input: peripheral blood. The TCR comes from a man in his sixties with active or convalescent COVID-19. The V gene is TRBV11-3 and the J gene is TRBJ2-1, with TRBD1 perhaps the D gene, on 6 matching bases. The DNA sequence follows: TGTGCCAGCAGCTTCGCAGGGGAAACCTACAATGAGCAGTTCTTC. This codes for CASSFAGETYNEQFF.